These T cell receptor beta chains were read from a single sample in a study of T-cell reconstitution after alpha-beta-depleted transplantation in children. Using its own MiXCR run on the PCR reads, TCRdb lists one record per CDR3 protein. The sample yields 250,000 to 350,000 distinct CDR3 sequences, around 25% seen once. The material sequenced was PBMCs, mostly from graft donor cells, taken 180 days after TCRalphabeta/CD19-depleted stem cell transplant. The receptors shown here come from a male patient younger than 18 who had a stem cell transplant for acute lymphoblastic leukemia, so the T cells may come from the graft donor. The conserved cysteine and the conserved F or W are not part of the CDR3 here. The D gene is left open where the match is weak. Rows give clone size only sometimes, using once, few, many, or a class for an expanded clone.

CDR3aa	v_gene	abundance	d_gene	j_gene
ASKPTGGSGELF	TRBV6-1	.	TRBD1	TRBJ2-2
ASGGATVVQETQY	TRBV6-1	few	.	TRBJ2-5
ATSRDRLGYASLDTQY	TRBV15	few	.	TRBJ2-3
ASSLAPEATYEQY	TRBV5-1	.	.	TRBJ2-7
ASSWGQGIQQY	TRBV3-1	few	TRBD1	TRBJ2-7
ASNIPGQGDEQF	TRBV6-1	many	TRBD1	TRBJ2-1
ASSLRVGGGENTEAF	TRBV5-1	few	TRBD1	TRBJ1-1
ASSFRLAGVGGTDTQY	TRBV5-1	once	TRBD2	TRBJ2-3
ASRVGQARVAQH	TRBV2	few	TRBD1	TRBJ1-5
ATSGLAGVHEQY	TRBV24-1	few	TRBD2	TRBJ2-7
ASSVSGTGRVEQY	TRBV9	.	TRBD1	TRBJ2-7
ASGLAGGPGETQY	TRBV5-1	.	TRBD2	TRBJ2-5
ATSRGRGNYGYT	TRBV6-1	few	.	TRBJ1-2
ASRRGSLNQETQY	TRBV19	.	.	TRBJ2-5
ASSPLDSLVTQY	TRBV7-9	few	.	TRBJ2-5
ASSRGQSPLNEQF	TRBV5-5	.	TRBD1	TRBJ2-1
ASSPPRGSSYEQY	TRBV7-2	.	.	TRBJ2-7
ASSGGSGSYNEQF	TRBV10-2	.	.	TRBJ2-1
ASSPAPVNEQF	TRBV7-9	.	.	TRBJ2-1
ASSVGREGRFYEQY	TRBV9	few	TRBD2	TRBJ2-7
ASSLVPGSNTGELF	TRBV5-1	many	.	TRBJ2-2
SARASGGYNEQF	TRBV20-1	once	TRBD2	TRBJ2-1
ASSQAGLAGSNEQF	TRBV4-1	many	TRBD2	TRBJ2-1
SVPGTGTDTQY	TRBV29-1	few	.	TRBJ2-3
ASSPLPVSNQPQH	TRBV12-3/TRBV12-4	few	.	TRBJ1-5
ASSLSGQRDYEQY	TRBV27	once	.	TRBJ2-7
ASSFGLPAGEQF	TRBV5-6	few	.	TRBJ2-1
ASSLDRTGQETQY	TRBV7-8	many	TRBD1	TRBJ2-5
ASSQVPNYEQY	TRBV4-1	few	.	TRBJ2-7
ASSPRLAGDSDTQY	TRBV11-1	few	TRBD2	TRBJ2-3
ASSQVPQKVTGRSYT	TRBV4-1	few	TRBD1	TRBJ1-2
ASSGSGADTQY	TRBV6-1	few	.	TRBJ2-3
ASSWSGTLPDNEQF	TRBV5-1	.	.	TRBJ2-1
ASSLVVTSGLTGELF	TRBV7-9	.	TRBD2	TRBJ2-2
ASRQPASGSKEQF	TRBV7-6	.	TRBD2	TRBJ2-1
ATTGIRNEQS	TRBV2	.	.	TRBJ2-1
ASSWGTNQPQH	TRBV5-1	.	.	TRBJ1-5
ASSRDRNEKLF	TRBV7-7	few	.	TRBJ1-4
ASSLGGVWGYT	TRBV7-8	few	.	TRBJ1-2
ASSFASEGHSYEQY	TRBV5-1	.	.	TRBJ2-7
SASLAGHQETQY	TRBV20-1	.	TRBD2	TRBJ2-5
ASSIRQSSTNEKLF	TRBV19	.	.	TRBJ1-4
ASSLSPNTTPF	TRBV7-3	.	.	TRBJ2-1